These 9 T cell receptor beta chains originate from one sample sequenced in a study of blood T cell repertoires in COVID-19. Sequencing was performed with immunoSEQ multiplex PCR; in TCRdb, only in-frame clones are kept and a portion is missing. The sample consists of 150,000 or so clones, roughly 82% of them appearing once. Sequencing used peripheral blood. The origin of the receptors is a woman between 65 and 79 years old with acute or convalescent COVID-19.

This chain links TRBV7-9 with TRBJ1-3; TRBD1 aligns across 8 bases. The junction had 6 bases not matched to a gene; V was cut back by 4 bases and J by 1 base. Germline-derived CDR1 and CDR2 are SEHNR and FQNEAQ (reference sequence). The CDR3 is 16 residues long. Written as DNA, the CDR3 is TGTGCCAGCAGCTCCAACAGGGGGAGGTCTGGAAACACCATATATTTT. It translates to CASSSNRGRSGNTIYF. Filled out from reference TRBV7-9 and TRBJ1-3, the complete variable domain reads DTGVSQNPRHKITKRGQNVTFRCDPISEHNRLYWYRQTLGQGPEFLTYFQNEAQLEKSRLLSDRFSAERPKGSFSTLEIQRTEQGDSAMYLCASSSNRGRSGNTIYFGEGSWLTVV.

In this sample, this clone turned up a few times. V gene TRBV20-1 combines with J gene TRBJ1-1; D call uncertain. The CDR3 covers 12 residues. V was clipped by 3 bases and J by 5 bases, with 10 bases between them. Per the germline V gene, CDR1 is DFQATT and CDR2 is SNEGSKA (reference sequence). DNA of the CDR3: TGCAGTGCTAGTGAGAGGAGAACTGAAGCTTTCTTT. It specifies CSASERRTEAFF.

The genes are TRBV27 and TRBJ2-2, with D perhaps TRBD1 (7 bases). The CDR3 sequence is 16 residues long. CDR1 is MNHEY, CDR2 SMNVEV, per germline (reference sequence). Deletions cut 3 bases from V and 4 bases from J, with 15 bases between. The CDR3 sequence: CASSFWPGGGTGELFF. DNA of the CDR3: TGTGCCAGCAGTTTTTGGCCAGGGGGAGGCACCGGGGAGCTGTTTTTT.

The chain employs TRBV27 and TRBJ1-2; D is perhaps TRBD1 (5 bases). Germline V gene lookup returns CDR1 MNHEY and CDR2 SMNVEV (reference sequence). Trimming took 6 bases from V and 6 from J, leaving 14 bases between them. CDR3 length equals 13 residues. The CDR3 sequence: CASSDPGRDGYTF. The CDR3 DNA is TGTGCCAGCAGCGACCCAGGGAGGGATGGCTACACCTTC.

V is TRBV4-1 and J is TRBJ1-2; D possibly corresponds to TRBD1 (5 bases). CDR3 length: 15 residues. Germline V gene sequence: CDR1 MGHRA, CDR2 YSYEKL. Trimming took off 0 bases at V and 2 bases at J, with 10 bases between the two ends. CDR3 DNA sequence: TGCGCCAGCAGCCAAGAAAGGGGAACAAACTATGGCTACACCTTC. It codes for CASSQERGTNYGYTF.

J is TRBJ1-2 and V is TRBV15; unclear D gene. V lost 7 bases, J lost 4 bases, and 13 bases lay in between. Germline-derived CDR1 and CDR2 are LNHNV and YYDKDF (reference sequence). The CDR3 covers 13 residues. In DNA, the CDR3 is TGTGCCACCAACGAGCCGGCGGGCTATGGCTACACCTTC. It encodes CATNEPAGYGYTF.

This clone was detected a few times. The chain recombines TRBV5-1 with TRBJ1-1, with unresolved D. There are 14 residues in the CDR3. Per germline, CDR1 SGHRS and CDR2 YFSETQ. V dropped 1 base and J dropped 7 bases, with 14 bases sitting between them. CDR3 in amino acids: CASSLSGELGEAFF. The CDR3 DNA is TGCGCCAGCAGCTTGTCCGGGGAATTAGGTGAAGCTTTCTTT. Full variable domain (remainder filled in from reference TRBV5-1 and TRBJ1-1): KAGVTQTPRYLIKTRGQQVTLSCSPISGHRSVSWYQQTPGQGLQFLFEYFSETQRNKGNFPGRFSGRQFSNSRSEMNVSTLELGDSALYLCASSLSGELGEAFFGQGTRLTVV.

This chain connects TRBV28 to TRBJ1-2, with D perhaps TRBD1 (6 bases). The V gene lost 8 bases and the J gene lost 8 bases, with 18 bases spanning the gap. This CDR3 has 13 amino acids. Per germline, CDR1 MDHEN and CDR2 SYDVKM. The CDR3 sequence: CASGGTGFRGYTF. The CDR3 nucleotides are TGTGCCAGCGGGGGTACAGGGTTTCGCGGCTACACCTTC.

The V call is TRBV7-9, the J call TRBJ1-2, with D maybe TRBD1 (5 bases). The V and J ends lost 4 bases and 2 bases respectively, with 11 bases between them. Germline V gives CDR1 SEHNR, CDR2 FQNEAQ (reference sequence). The CDR3 runs to 14 residues. Written as DNA, the CDR3 is TGTGCCAGCAGCTCGGGGGGAGAGAACTATGGCTACACCTTC. Its protein product is CASSSGGENYGYTF.